Below, 10 T cell receptor beta chains from the same sample are listed, as sequenced in a study of vaccination and CD4 T cells after COVID-19. One entry per CDR3 protein results from TCRdb running MiXCR on the PCR reads. The profile shows about 15,000 distinct CDR3 sequences, 66% of them singletons. The sequences come from CD4+ T cells from blood, collected after SARS-CoV-2 vaccination. These receptors all come from a human donor who had recovered from COVID-19.

The rearrangement links TRBV6-1 to TRBJ1-4; TRBD1 agrees at 9 bases. V shed 0 bases, J shed 8 bases, and the junction held 10 bases outside the gene matches. Germline V gives CDR1 MNHNS, CDR2 SASEGT. The CDR3 is 17 amino acids. The CDR3 reads CASSEALGGQGGEKLFF. As DNA, the CDR3 is TGTGCCAGCAGTGAAGCGCTAGGGGGACAGGGAGGAGAAAAACTGTTTTTT.

This clonotype has a handful of counts. V is TRBV30 and J is TRBJ2-5; 7 bases agree with TRBD1. V was clipped by 2 bases and J by 5 bases; unmatched bases: 5. Germline CDR1 and CDR2: GTSNPN and SVGIG (reference sequence). The length of the CDR3 is 13 residues. The CDR3 protein is CAWSRNRGETQYF. CDR3 sequence (DNA): TGTGCCTGGAGTCGGAACAGGGGTGAGACCCAGTACTTC.

This clonotype was seen only a few times. The V gene is TRBV6-1, the J gene TRBJ1-5, with 12 nucleotides matching TRBD1. V lost 5 bases and J lost 6; bases outside the gene matches: 2. Germline assignment: CDR1 MNHNS and CDR2 SASEGT. The CDR3 covers 14 residues. The DNA of the CDR3 is TGTGCCAGCAGTAGGGACAGGGGGCGTCAGCCCCAGCATTTT. Protein: CASSRDRGRQPQHF.

The chain is built from TRBV7-2 and TRBJ1-2, with 7 bases matching TRBD1. V lost 5 bases, J lost 8 bases, and 8 bases stayed unmatched. The CDR3 runs to 13 residues. Looked up from germline, CDR1 is SGHTA and CDR2 is FQGNSA. The CDR3 protein is CASSRDRSWGYTF. DNA of the CDR3: TGTGCCAGCAGCCGGGACAGATCGTGGGGCTACACCTTC. Complete variable domain (other parts from reference TRBV7-2 and TRBJ1-2): GAGVSQSPSNKVTEKGKDVELRCDPISGHTALYWYRQSLGQGLEFLIYFQGNSAPDKSGLPSDRFSAERTGGSVSTLTIQRTQQEDSAVYLCASSRDRSWGYTFGSGTRLTVV.

The V gene is TRBV28, the J gene TRBJ1-2; no definite D call. This CDR3 contains 12 residues. Per the germline V gene, CDR1 is MDHEN and CDR2 is SYDVKM. V shed 2 bases and J shed 3 bases, with 4 bases lying between them. Here the CDR3 reads CASSLQYYGYTF. The CDR3 nucleotides are TGTGCCAGCAGTTTACAGTACTATGGCTACACCTTC.

The count of this clonotype is one. The chain recombines TRBV20-1 with TRBJ2-3; TRBD2 aligns across 11 bases. Germline V gene data show CDR1 as DFQATT and CDR2 as SNEGSKA (reference sequence). With 0 bases clipped from V and 6 bases from J, the junction kept 8 bases outside the gene matches. The CDR3 runs 16 residues. Here the CDR3 reads CSARDRLAGGSDTQYF. The CDR3 nucleotides read TGCAGTGCTAGAGATCGTCTAGCGGGAGGTTCCGATACGCAGTATTTT.

V is TRBV27 and J is TRBJ1-6; D may be TRBD1 (6 bases). The CDR3 is made up of 15 amino acids. Trimming stripped 4 bases from V and 7 bases from J, with 14 bases between. The germline V gene encodes CDR1 MNHEY and CDR2 SMNVEV (reference sequence). For the CDR3, the DNA is TGTGCCAGCAGTTCCACCCGGGACACCAATTCACCCCTCCACTTT. This sequence encodes CASSSTRDTNSPLHF.

CDR3 nucleotides: TGTGCCTGGAGATCGGGGTACGAGACCCAGTACTTC. It translates to CAWRSGYETQYF. The V and J genes are TRBV30 and TRBJ2-5, with a weak D call TRBD2 (5 bases). The CDR3 spans 12 residues. Trimming took 3 bases from V and 5 from J, leaving 10 bases between them. Germline loops: CDR1 GTSNPN, CDR2 SVGIG (reference sequence). Complete variable domain (other parts from reference TRBV30 and TRBJ2-5): SQTIHQWPATLVQPVGSPLSLECTVEGTSNPNLYWYRQAAGRGLQLLFYSVGIGQISSEVPQNLSASRPQDRQFILSSKKLLLSDSGFYLCAWRSGYETQYFGPGTRLLVL.

This clonotype was detected only once. This chain joins TRBV6-5 and TRBJ2-3; D call uncertain. Germline loops: CDR1 MNHEY, CDR2 SVGAGI. The CDR3 is 11 residues long. V was cut by 2 bases and J by 9 bases, with 6 bases left in between. For the CDR3, the DNA is TGTGCCAGCAGTTACGACTCCACGCAGTATTTT. This gives the protein CASSYDSTQYF.

This clonotype came up once. This rearrangement joins TRBV18 to TRBJ2-5; 7 bases match TRBD2. The length of the CDR3 is 14 residues. Looked up from germline, CDR1 is KGHSH and CDR2 is LQKENI. V was clipped by 3 bases and J by 2 bases; unmatched bases: 3. The CDR3 here is CASSPQRGQETQYF. The CDR3 DNA reads TGTGCCAGCTCACCTCAGCGGGGACAAGAGACCCAGTACTTC. Complete variable domain (other parts from reference TRBV18 and TRBJ2-5): NAGVMQNPRHLVRRRGQEARLRCSPMKGHSHVYWYRQLPEEGLKFMVYLQKENIIDESGMPKERFSAEFPKEGPSILRIQQVVRGDSAAYFCASSPQRGQETQYFGPGTRLLVL.